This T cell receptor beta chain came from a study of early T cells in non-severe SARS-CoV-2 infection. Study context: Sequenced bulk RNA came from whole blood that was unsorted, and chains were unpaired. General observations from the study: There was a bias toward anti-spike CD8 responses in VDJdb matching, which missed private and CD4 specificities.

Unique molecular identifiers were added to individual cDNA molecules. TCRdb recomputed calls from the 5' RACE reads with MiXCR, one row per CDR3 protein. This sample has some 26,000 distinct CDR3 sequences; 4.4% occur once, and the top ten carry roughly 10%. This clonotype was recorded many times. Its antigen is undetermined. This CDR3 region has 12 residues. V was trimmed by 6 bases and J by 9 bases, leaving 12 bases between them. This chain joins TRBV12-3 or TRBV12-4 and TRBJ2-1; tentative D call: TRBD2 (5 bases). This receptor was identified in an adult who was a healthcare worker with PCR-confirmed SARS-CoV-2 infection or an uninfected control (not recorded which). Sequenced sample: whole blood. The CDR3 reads CASRPTTGEQFF. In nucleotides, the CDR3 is TGTGCCAGCAGGCCGACTACTGGTGAGCAGTTCTTC.